This T cell receptor (beta chain) was captured in a study of cytomegalovirus exposure and HLA in healthy donors. Study-wide results and limits: Later, an analysis showed that TCR beta chains associated with HLA were more clonally expanded than others that were equally common. CMV serostatus was the sole immune exposure information available. As a later analysis revealed, the rate of TCR association differed by HLA locus, with DRB1 most and HLA-C fewest.

With 60 Vbeta and 13 Jbeta primers, the PCR was carried out. As processed by the authors: Later analysis identified around 85 million unique TCR beta chains, 9 million to 13 million shared. Using immunoSEQ multiplex PCR, the repertoire was profiled, and TCRdb retains in-frame clones only, with some absent. V, J and clone size derive from that table, while D and trimming were established from the DNA sequence. Its table lists about 67,000 clones. In the case of this clone: No antigen is known for it. Other DNA sequences in this sample translate to the same CDR3.

Trimming removed 3 bases from V and 3 bases from J, with 12 bases in between. CDR3 length equals 14 residues. CDR1 and CDR2 (germline): KGHSH, LQKENI. The chain uses TRBV18 and TRBJ2-7; D possibly corresponds to TRBD1 (6 bases). The sequenced sample consisted of PBMCs. The receptor was derived from a woman aged 30 to 39 in good health and CMV-seronegative. The CDR3 region is CASSPGQGSYEQYF. For the CDR3, the DNA is TGTGCCAGCTCACCCGGCCAGGGGAGCTACGAGCAGTACTTC.